This TCR beta chain appears in the sequencing data of a study of chemoradiotherapy in HPV16-positive cancers. Study findings and constraints: Non-HPV-specific T cells did not expand in tumors during treatment, whereas candidate HPV-specific clones and E7-related motifs did. In HPV16-positive patients, HPV-responsive T-cell expansion tracked better recurrence-free survival.

Assay used: immunoSEQ multiplex PCR; TCRdb lists only in-frame clones, some missing. The sample contains about 13,000 clones, about 85% of which appear only once. This clone was seen once. No antigen is known for it. Repertoires were sampled repeatedly during chemoradiotherapy. The source is a human donor with HPV-associated anogenital cancer. The material sequenced was blood, taken from a patient who underwent chemoradiotherapy.

Written as DNA, the CDR3 is TGTGCCAGCAGTTTACGGGACTATGGCTACACCTTC. Encoded protein: CASSLRDYGYTF. The chain carries TRBV28 and TRBJ1-2; D gene uncertain. CDR1 is MDHEN and CDR2 is SYDVKM in the germline V gene. The CDR3 sequence is 12 residues long. The ends were cut back, 2 bases at V and 3 bases at J, with 4 bases in the middle.